The entry below gives a single T cell receptor beta chain sequence along with its context. Its antigen is as yet unknown. This sample stems from a study of lymphopenia after photon versus proton radiotherapy. Study findings and constraints: Larger post-nadir TCR diversity loss correlated inversely with survival in deceased patients.

The CDR3 is 17 amino acids. J gave up 6 bases and V 5 bases, and 13 bases lay outside the gene matches. Germline values: CDR1 LNHDA, CDR2 SQIVND (reference sequence). Profiled with immunoSEQ multiplex PCR; TCRdb holds only in-frame clones, not every one. The sample carries 75,000 or so clones, more than 70% recorded once. This sequence originates from a man between 60 and 75 years old with pancreatic cancer. The chain joins TRBV19 to TRBJ2-2, with 9 bases fitting TRBD2. The sequencing used peripheral blood, collected from a patient treated with proton-based radiotherapy. CDR3 amino acids: CASSAVGSGSGSGELFF. CDR3 nucleotide sequence: TGTGCCAGTAGTGCGGTGGGTAGCGGGAGCGGTTCCGGGGAGCTGTTTTTT.